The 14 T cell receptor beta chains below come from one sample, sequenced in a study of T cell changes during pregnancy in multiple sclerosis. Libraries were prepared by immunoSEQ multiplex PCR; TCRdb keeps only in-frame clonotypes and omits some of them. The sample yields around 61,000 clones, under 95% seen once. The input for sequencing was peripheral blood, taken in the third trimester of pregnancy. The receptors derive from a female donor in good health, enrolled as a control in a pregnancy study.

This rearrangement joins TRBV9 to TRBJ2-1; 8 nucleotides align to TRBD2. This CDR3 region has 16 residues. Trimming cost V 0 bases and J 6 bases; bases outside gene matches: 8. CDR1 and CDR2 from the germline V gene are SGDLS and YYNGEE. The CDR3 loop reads CASSVGGLGIGNEQFF. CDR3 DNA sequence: TGTGCCAGCAGCGTAGGGGGACTAGGGATCGGCAATGAGCAGTTCTTC. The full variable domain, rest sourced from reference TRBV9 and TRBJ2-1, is DSGVTQTPKHLITATGQRVTLRCSPRSGDLSVYWYQQSLDQGLQFLIQYYNGEERAKGNILERFSAQQFPDLHSELNLSSLELGDSALYFCASSVGGLGIGNEQFFGPGTRLTVL.

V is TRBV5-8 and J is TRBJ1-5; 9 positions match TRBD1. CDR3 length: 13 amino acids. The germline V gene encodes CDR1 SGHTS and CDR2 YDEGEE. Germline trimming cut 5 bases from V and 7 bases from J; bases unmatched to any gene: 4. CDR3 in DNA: TGTGCCAGCAGTGGACAGGGGATACAGCCCCAGCATTTT. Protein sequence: CASSGQGIQPQHF.

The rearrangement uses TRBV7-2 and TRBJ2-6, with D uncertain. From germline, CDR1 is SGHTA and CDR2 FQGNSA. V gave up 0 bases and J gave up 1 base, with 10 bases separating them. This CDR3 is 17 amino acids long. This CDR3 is CASSLASPRSGANVLTF. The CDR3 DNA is TGTGCCAGCAGCTTAGCGTCCCCCAGGTCTGGGGCCAACGTCCTGACTTTC.

The DNA for the CDR3 is TGCGCCAGCAGCCAAGATATCGCGGGACAGGGGGCCTATGAGCAGTTCTTC. It is translated as CASSQDIAGQGAYEQFF. This sequence joins TRBV4-3 and TRBJ2-1; TRBD1 aligns across 12 bases. Trimming took 0 bases from V and 8 from J; bases not matched to a gene: 8. The CDR3 consists of 17 residues. Germline CDR1 and CDR2: LGHNA and YSLEER.

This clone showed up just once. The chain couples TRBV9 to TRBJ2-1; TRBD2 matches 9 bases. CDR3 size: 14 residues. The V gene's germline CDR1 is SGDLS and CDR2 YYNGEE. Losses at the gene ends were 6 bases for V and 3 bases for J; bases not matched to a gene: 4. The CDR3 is CASTRSGGYNEQFF. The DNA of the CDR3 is TGTGCCAGCACCCGTAGCGGGGGCTACAATGAGCAGTTCTTC.

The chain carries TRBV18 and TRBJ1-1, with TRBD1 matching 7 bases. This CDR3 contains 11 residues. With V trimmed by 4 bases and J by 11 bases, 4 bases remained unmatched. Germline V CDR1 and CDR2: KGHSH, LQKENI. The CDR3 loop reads CASSLDRDAFF. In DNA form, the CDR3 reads TGTGCCAGCTCACTAGACAGGGATGCTTTCTTT.

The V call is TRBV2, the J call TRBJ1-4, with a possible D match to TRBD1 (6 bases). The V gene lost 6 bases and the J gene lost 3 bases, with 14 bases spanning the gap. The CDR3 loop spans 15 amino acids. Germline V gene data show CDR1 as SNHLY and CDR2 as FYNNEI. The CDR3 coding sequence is TGTGCCAGCAGAAAGGGGGACACTTCTAATGAAAAACTGTTTTTT. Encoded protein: CASRKGDTSNEKLFF.

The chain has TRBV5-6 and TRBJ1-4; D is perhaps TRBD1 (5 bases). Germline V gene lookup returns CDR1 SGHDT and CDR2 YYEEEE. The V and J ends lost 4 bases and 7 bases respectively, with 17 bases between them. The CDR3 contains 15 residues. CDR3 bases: TGTGCCAGCAGCCTGGTTCGGACAATCGGTGAAAAACTGTTTTTT. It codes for CASSLVRTIGEKLFF.

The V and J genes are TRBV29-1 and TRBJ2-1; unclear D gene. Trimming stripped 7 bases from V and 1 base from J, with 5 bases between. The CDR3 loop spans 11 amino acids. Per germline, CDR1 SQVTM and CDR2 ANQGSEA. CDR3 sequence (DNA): TGCAGCGCCGGGTCCTACAATGAGCAGTTCTTC. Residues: CSAGSYNEQFF.

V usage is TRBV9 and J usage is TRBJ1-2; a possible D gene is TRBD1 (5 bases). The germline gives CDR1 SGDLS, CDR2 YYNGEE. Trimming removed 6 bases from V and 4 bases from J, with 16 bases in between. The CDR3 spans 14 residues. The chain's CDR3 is CASNLGGFSYGYTF. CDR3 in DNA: TGTGCCAGCAATTTGGGGGGTTTTAGCTATGGCTACACCTTC.

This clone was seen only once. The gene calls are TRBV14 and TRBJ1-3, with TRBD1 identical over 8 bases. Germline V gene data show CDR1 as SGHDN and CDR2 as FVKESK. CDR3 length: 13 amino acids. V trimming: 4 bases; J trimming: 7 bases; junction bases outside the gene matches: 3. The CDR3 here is CASSLRTGNTIYF. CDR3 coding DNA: TGTGCCAGCAGCCTCCGGACAGGGAACACCATATATTTT.

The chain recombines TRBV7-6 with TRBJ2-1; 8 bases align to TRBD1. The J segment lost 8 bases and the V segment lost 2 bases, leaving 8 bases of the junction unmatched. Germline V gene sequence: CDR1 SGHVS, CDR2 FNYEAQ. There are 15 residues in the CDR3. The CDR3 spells CASSLRDRSIDEQFF. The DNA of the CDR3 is TGTGCCAGCAGCTTACGGGACAGGAGTATCGATGAGCAGTTCTTC.

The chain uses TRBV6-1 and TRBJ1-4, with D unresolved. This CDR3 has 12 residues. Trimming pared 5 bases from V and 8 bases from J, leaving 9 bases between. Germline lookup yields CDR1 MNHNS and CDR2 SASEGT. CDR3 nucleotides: TGTGCCAGCAGTTCCTTACTCGAAAAACTGTTTTTT. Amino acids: CASSSLLEKLFF.

CDR3 protein: CSVLAGGGVDTQYF. As DNA, the CDR3 is TGCAGCGTATTAGCGGGGGGGGGTGTAGATACGCAGTATTTT. The chain employs TRBV29-1 and TRBJ2-3, with 11 positions matching TRBD2. The trim removed 6 bases at V and 5 bases at J, leaving 7 bases unmatched. Germline V gene data show CDR1 as SQVTM and CDR2 as ANQGSEA. The CDR3 totals 14 residues.